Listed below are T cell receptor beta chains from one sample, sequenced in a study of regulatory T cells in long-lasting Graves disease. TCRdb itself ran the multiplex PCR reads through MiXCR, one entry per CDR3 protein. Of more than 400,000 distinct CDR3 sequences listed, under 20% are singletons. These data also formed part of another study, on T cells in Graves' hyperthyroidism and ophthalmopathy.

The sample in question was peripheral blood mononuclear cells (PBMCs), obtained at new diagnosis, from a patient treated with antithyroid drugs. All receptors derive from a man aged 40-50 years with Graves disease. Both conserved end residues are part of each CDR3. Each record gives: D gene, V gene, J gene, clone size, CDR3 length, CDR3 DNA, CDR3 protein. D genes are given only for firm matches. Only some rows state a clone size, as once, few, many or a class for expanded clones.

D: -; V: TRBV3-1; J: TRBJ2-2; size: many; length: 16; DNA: TGTGCCAGCAGCCAAGATCCGGCAGCGAACACCGGGGAGCTGTTTTTT; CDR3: CASSQDPAANTGELFF
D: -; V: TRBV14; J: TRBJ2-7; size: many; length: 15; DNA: TGTGCCAGCAGCCAAGTTGAGGGGAACTCCTACGAGCAGTACTTC; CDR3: CASSQVEGNSYEQYF
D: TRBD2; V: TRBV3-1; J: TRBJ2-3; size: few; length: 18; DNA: TGTGCCAGCAGGGCCTCTAGCGGGAGAGTCCTAACACTTGATACGCAGTATTTT; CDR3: CASRASSGRVLTLDTQYF
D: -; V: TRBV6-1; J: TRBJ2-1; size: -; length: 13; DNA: TGTGCCAGCACCCGACGTACCTACAATGAGCAGTTCTTC; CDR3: CASTRRTYNEQFF
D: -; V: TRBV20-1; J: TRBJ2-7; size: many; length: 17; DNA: TGCAGTGCGACCAGACAGGGGGGACAGCGGGGGCCCTACGAGCAGTACTTC; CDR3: CSATRQGGQRGPYEQYF
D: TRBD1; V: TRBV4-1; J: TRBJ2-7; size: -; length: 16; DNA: TGCGCCAGCAGCCAAGGGCCAGGGGGCGCGCTCAACGAGCAGTACTTC; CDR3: CASSQGPGGALNEQYF
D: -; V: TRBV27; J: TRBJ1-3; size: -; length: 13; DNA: TGTGCCAGCAGTTTAGAGGGGATAAACACCATATATTTT; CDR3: CASSLEGINTIYF
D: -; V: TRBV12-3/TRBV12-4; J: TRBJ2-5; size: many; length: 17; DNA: TGTGCCAGCAGCCACCGACGCACTACCCCGTACCAAGAGACCCAGTACTTC; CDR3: CASSHRRTTPYQETQYF
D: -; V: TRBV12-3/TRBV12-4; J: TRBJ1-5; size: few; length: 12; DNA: TGTGCCAGCAGTCGAATCGGGCAGCCCCAGCATTTT; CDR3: CASSRIGQPQHF
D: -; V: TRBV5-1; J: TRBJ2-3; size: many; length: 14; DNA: TGCGCCAGCCAACGCTTCCAGAGCACAGATACGCAGTATTTT; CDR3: CASQRFQSTDTQYF
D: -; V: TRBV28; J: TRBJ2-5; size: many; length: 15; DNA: TGTGCCAGCAGTTTACATCGATACAGAGAAGAGACCCAGTACTTC; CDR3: CASSLHRYREETQYF
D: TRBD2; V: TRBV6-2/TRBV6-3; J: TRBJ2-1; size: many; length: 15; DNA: TGTGCCAGCAGTGCAAGGGAGGGCACCTACAATGAGCAGTTCTTC; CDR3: CASSAREGTYNEQFF
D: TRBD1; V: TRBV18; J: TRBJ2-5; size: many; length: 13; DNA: TGTGCCAGCAGCCCACAGGGGGCGGAGACCCAGTACTTC; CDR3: CASSPQGAETQYF
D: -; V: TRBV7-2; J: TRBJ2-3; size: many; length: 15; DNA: TGTGCCAGCAGCCTCGGACACACTAGCACAGATACGCAGTATTTT; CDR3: CASSLGHTSTDTQYF
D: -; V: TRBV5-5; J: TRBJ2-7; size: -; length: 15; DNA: TGTGCCGGATGGGAAGTGCAGGGGAGCTCCTACGAGCAGTACTTC; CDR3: CAGWEVQGSSYEQYF
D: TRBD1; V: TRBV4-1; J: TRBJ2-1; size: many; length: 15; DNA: TGCGCCAGCAGCCAAGAGGGACAGGCGGACAATGAGCAGTTCTTC; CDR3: CASSQEGQADNEQFF
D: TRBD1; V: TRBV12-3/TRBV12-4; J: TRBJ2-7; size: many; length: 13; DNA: TGTGCCAGCAACGGACAGGGGAACTACGAGCAGTACTTC; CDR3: CASNGQGNYEQYF
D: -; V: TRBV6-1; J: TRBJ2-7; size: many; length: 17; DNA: TGTGCCAGCAGTGAATTTGAAAGCTTCGGGGCGACCTACGAGCAGTACTTC; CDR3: CASSEFESFGATYEQYF
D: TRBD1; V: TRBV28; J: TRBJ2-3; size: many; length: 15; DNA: TGTGCCAGCAGTTTACTCCGGGACAGTCTCCATACGCAGTATTTT; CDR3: CASSLLRDSLHTQYF
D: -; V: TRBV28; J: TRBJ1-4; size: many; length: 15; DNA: TGTGCCAGCAGTTTAAGCGGGCAGGGAGGTGAAAAACTGTTTTTT; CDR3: CASSLSGQGGEKLFF
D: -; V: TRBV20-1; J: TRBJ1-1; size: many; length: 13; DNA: TGCAGTGCCAGGGACCGTGTGTATACTGAAGCTTTCTTT; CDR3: CSARDRVYTEAFF
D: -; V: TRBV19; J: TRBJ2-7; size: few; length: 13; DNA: TGTGCCAGTAGTTTCCGGCCCAACTACGAGCAGTACTTC; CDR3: CASSFRPNYEQYF
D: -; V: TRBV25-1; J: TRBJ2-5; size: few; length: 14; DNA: TGTGCCAGCAGTGAAATAGGACAAGTGGAGACCCAGTACTTC; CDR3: CASSEIGQVETQYF
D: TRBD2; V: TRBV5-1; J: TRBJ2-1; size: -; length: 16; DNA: TGCGCCAGCAGCCCACTAGCGGGGAGGGGGTACAATGAGCAGTTCTTC; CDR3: CASSPLAGRGYNEQFF
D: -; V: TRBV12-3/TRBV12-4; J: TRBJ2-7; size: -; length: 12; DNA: TGTGCCAGCAGTTCGCAACAACTGGAGCAGTACTTC; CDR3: CASSSQQLEQYF
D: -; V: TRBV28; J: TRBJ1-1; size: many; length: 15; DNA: TGTGCCAGCAGTTTATACAGGGATCCGAACACTGAAGCTTTCTTT; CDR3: CASSLYRDPNTEAFF
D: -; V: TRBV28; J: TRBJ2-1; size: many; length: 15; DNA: TGTGCCAGCACCACCTTGCTAGGGGATTACAATGAGCAGTTCTTC; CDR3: CASTTLLGDYNEQFF
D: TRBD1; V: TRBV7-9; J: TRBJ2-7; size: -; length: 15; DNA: TGTGCCAGCAGCATGCCCAGGGGGCAATTTCACGAGCAGTACTTC; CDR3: CASSMPRGQFHEQYF
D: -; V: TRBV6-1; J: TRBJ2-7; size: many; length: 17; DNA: TGTGCCAGCAGTAAAGGGGGTAGGGTAGTCGGAAACTACGAGCAGTACTTC; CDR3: CASSKGGRVVGNYEQYF
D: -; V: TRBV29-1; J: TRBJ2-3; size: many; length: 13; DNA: TGCAGCGTTGCCCAGGAGAACGCAGATACGCAGTATTTT; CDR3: CSVAQENADTQYF
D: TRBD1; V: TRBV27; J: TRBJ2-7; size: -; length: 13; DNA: TGTGCCAGCCGCACAACAGGGGTCTACGAGCAGTACTTC; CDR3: CASRTTGVYEQYF
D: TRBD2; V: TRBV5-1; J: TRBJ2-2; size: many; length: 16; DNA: TGCGCCAGCAGCCAACCCCAGCGGGGGGAGACCGGGGAGCTGTTTTTT; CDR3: CASSQPQRGETGELFF
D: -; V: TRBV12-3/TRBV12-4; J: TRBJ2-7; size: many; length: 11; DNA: TGTGCCAGCAGTCTCGGACGGGAGCAGTACTTC; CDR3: CASSLGREQYF
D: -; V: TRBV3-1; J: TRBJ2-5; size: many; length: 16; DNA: TGTGCCAGCAGCCTCCCAACAGGGCTAGCGGAAGAGACCCAGTACTTC; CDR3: CASSLPTGLAEETQYF
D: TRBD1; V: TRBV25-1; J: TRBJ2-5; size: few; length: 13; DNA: TGTGCCAGCAGTGAATCAGACAGGGCTACCCAGTACTTC; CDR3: CASSESDRATQYF
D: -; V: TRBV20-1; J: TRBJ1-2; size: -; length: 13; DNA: TGCAGTGCTAGACCCGGGCAGATCTATGGCTACACCTTC; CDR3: CSARPGQIYGYTF
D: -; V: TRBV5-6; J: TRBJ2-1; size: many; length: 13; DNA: TGTGCCAGCAATTTGGGGCAGGCCGATGAGCAGTTCTTC; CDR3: CASNLGQADEQFF
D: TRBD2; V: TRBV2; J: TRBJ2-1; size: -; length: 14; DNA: TGTGCCATACCGGGACTAGCGGGGTACAATGAGCAGTTCTTC; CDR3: CAIPGLAGYNEQFF
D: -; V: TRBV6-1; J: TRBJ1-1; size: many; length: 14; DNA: TGTGCCACCTTCCTTTCTCTCGTGAACACTGAAGCTTTCTTT; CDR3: CATFLSLVNTEAFF
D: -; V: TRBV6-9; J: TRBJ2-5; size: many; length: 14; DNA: TGTGCCAGCAGTTACACGCAGGGCCAAGAGACCCAGTACTTC; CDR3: CASSYTQGQETQYF
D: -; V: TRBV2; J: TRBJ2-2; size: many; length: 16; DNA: TGTGCCAGCAGGGGTGATGGGGCAGCGAACACCGGGGAGCTGTTTTTT; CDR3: CASRGDGAANTGELFF
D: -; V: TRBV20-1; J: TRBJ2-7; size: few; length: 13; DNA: TGCAGTGCTGGACGGACTGAGACCTACGAGCAGTACTTC; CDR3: CSAGRTETYEQYF
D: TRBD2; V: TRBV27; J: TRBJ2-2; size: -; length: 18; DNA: TGTGCCAGCAGTCCTATAGGAGTGAGCGGGGTTCACACCGGGGAGCTGTTTTTT; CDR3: CASSPIGVSGVHTGELFF
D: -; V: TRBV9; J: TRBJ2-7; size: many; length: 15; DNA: TGTGCCAGCAGCGTCGACCCTTCGTTAGCCTACGAGCAGTACTTC; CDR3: CASSVDPSLAYEQYF
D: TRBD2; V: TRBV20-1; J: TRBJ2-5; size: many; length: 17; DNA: TGCAGTGCTAGAGGACTAGCGAGGGGACTGGGAAAAGAGACCCAGTACTTC; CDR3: CSARGLARGLGKETQYF
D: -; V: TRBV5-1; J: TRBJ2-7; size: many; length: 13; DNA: TGTGCCAGCAGCATGGACCTATCCTACGAGCAGTACTTC; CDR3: CASSMDLSYEQYF
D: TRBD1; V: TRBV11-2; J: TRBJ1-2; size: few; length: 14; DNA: TGTGCCAGCAGCTTGATGGACAGGGTCTATGGCTACACCTTC; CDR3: CASSLMDRVYGYTF
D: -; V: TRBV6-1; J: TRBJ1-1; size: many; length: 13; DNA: TGTGCCAGCATTCAGAGTCCGAACACTGAAGCTTTCTTT; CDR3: CASIQSPNTEAFF
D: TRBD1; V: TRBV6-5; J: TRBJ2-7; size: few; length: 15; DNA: TGTGCCAGCAGTTACAGACAGGGGGCTGACTACGAGCAGTACTTC; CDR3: CASSYRQGADYEQYF
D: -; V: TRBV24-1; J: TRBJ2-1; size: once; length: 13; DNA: TGTGCCACCAAGGGCCCCCTTGAAGGTGAGCAGTTCTTC; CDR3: CATKGPLEGEQFF
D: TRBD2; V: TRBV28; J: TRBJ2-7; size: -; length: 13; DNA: TGTGCCAGCAGCGGGACTAGATTCTACGAGCAGTACTTC; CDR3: CASSGTRFYEQYF
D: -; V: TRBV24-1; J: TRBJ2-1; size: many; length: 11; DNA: TGTGCCACCAGTGATTTGGGTGAGCAGTTCTTC; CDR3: CATSDLGEQFF
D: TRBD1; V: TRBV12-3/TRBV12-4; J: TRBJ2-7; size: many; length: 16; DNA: TGTGCCAGCAGTTTGGGGTTTTTGGACAGGACCTACGAGCAGTACTTC; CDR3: CASSLGFLDRTYEQYF
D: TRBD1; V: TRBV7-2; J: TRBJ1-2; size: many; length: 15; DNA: TGTGCCAGCAGCACTCGGACAGGGGGGTCCTATGGCTACACCTTC; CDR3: CASSTRTGGSYGYTF
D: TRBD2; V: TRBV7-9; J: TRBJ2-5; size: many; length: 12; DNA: TGTGCCAGCACCCCGGGGGGAGAGACCCAGTACTTC; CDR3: CASTPGGETQYF
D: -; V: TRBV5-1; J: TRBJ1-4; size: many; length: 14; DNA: TGCGCCAGCAGCTTCGGGACAACTAATGAAAAACTGTTTTTT; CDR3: CASSFGTTNEKLFF
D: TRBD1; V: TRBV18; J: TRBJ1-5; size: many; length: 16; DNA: TGTGCCAGCTCACCACGGGGACAGGAAAAATATCAGCCCCAGCATTTT; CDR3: CASSPRGQEKYQPQHF
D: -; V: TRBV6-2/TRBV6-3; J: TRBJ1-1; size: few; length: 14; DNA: TGTGCCAGCAGTTACGGCGGGGGTGGGACTGAAGCTTTCTTT; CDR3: CASSYGGGGTEAFF
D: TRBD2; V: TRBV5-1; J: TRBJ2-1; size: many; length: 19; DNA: TGCGCCAGCAGCTTGGTTTCTTTGGCGGGAGGATCGTCCTACAATGAGCAGTTCTTC; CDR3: CASSLVSLAGGSSYNEQFF